This TCR beta chain was recovered during a study of blood T cell repertoires in COVID-19. For the study at large: There were acute and convalescent COVID-19 samples, and they came from the United States, Italy and Spain. PBMCs, B-cell-depleted T cells, or T cells were the source of the cDNA or gDNA that made up the material.

With 2 bases removed from V and 8 bases from J, the gap between germline ends came to 6 bases. CDR3 length: 11 residues. Germline V gene lookup returns CDR1 MNHEY and CDR2 SVGAGI. How the authors handled the data: Researchers report that nucleated cell counts were estimated from reference gene primer amplification. Libraries were prepared by immunoSEQ multiplex PCR; TCRdb keeps only in-frame clonotypes and omits some of them. V and J calls and clone size are copied from that table; D and trimming were computed from the DNA. The table includes tens of thousands of clones, approximately 91% detected once.

This receptor was obtained from a human donor in a cohort sampled during active COVID-19. Sequencing was performed on peripheral blood. V gene TRBV6-5 combines with J gene TRBJ1-1, with a weak D call TRBD1 (5 bases). In DNA form, the CDR3 reads TGTGCCAGCAGTTACAGGGGCGAAGCTTTCTTT. Translation: CASSYRGEAFF.